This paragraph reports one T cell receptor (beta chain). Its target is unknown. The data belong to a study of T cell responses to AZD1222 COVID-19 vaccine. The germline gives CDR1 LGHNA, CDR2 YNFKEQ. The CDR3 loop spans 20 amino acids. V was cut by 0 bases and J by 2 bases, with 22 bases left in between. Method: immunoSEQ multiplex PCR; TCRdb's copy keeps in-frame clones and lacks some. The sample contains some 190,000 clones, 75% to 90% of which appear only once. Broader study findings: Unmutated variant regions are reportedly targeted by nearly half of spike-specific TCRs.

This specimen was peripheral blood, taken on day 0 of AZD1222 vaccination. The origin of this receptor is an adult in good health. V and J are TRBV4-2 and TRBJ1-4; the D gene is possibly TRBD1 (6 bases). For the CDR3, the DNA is TGTGCCAGCAGCCAAGAAGGGGCCCGGACAGCCCGCGGGACTAATGAAAAACTGTTTTTT. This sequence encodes CASSQEGARTARGTNEKLFF.